This T cell receptor beta chain appears in the sequencing data of a study of beta chain features in type 1 diabetes. The sample holds a few counts of this clone. No antigen is known for it. Study-wide points: People with Type 1 diabetes carried modestly yet significantly shorter TCRB CDR3s in all four CD4+ subsets.

Germline CDR1 is MNHNS and CDR2 is SASEGT. The CDR3 sequence is 12 residues long. V lost 5 bases and J lost 7, with 10 bases in between. The entirety of the isolated RNA underwent reverse transcription, so expressed TCRB transcripts were sequenced. The method was immunoSEQ multiplex PCR; TCRdb's version includes in-frame clones alone and lacks a portion of them. The sample lists 100,000 to 150,000 clones, approximately 9% occurring once. The chain links TRBV6-1 to TRBJ2-3, with a possible D match to TRBD2 (6 bases). This clonotype was obtained from a man younger than 40 with type 1 diabetes. Sequencing input: central memory CD4+ T cells from blood. CDR3 in amino acids: CASSLGGYTQYF. CDR3 nucleotide sequence: TGTGCCAGCAGTTTGGGAGGTTATACGCAGTATTTT.